This entry is about one T cell receptor beta chain. The antigen is undetermined. This sample stems from a study of T cell repertoires in cytomegalovirus infection. Study at large: Selection of CMV epitopes for the study included recently identified HLA-C-restricted and well-studied HLA-B-restricted ones.

TCRdb processed the reads anew with MiXCR; each CDR3 protein has one entry. Of 250,000 to 400,000 distinct CDR3 sequences in the sample, 25% were seen once. Germline trimming cut 4 bases from V and 4 bases from J; bases unmatched to any gene: 5. Germline V gene data show CDR1 as SQVTM and CDR2 as ANQGSEA. The CDR3 covers 13 residues. The rearrangement links TRBV29-1 to TRBJ1-2, with 8 positions matching TRBD1. Specimen: cultured PBMCs, collected from culture after CMV antigen stimulation. The source of this sequence is a human donor in good health (CMV status not recorded). Some clones in this sample may be carry-over from other donors' samples. DNA of the CDR3: TGCAGCGTTGGGACTGGACAGGGCTATGGCTACACCTTC. Residues: CSVGTGQGYGYTF.